This TCR beta chain comes out of a study of blood T cell repertoires in COVID-19. Study details: The samples span acute and convalescent COVID-19 from the United States, Italy and Spain. PBMCs, B-cell-depleted T cells, or T cells were the source of the cDNA or gDNA that made up the material.

Trimming removed 0 bases at V and 4 bases at J, with 8 bases between. From germline, CDR1 is SGHKS and CDR2 YYEKEE (reference sequence). The CDR3 spans 14 residues. As processed by the authors: Amplification of reference gene primers provided the estimated nucleated cell counts. Repertoires were generated with immunoSEQ multiplex PCR, while TCRdb's copy carries only in-frame clones and drops some. V, J and clone size were drawn from that table, and D and trimming were deduced from the DNA. In the table there are about 54,000 clones, about nine tenths of which are singletons. The sequenced material came from peripheral blood. The clonotype originates from a woman aged 40 to 55 with active COVID-19. V usage is TRBV5-5 and J usage is TRBJ1-5; D not certain. CDR3 residues: CASSLGPGNQPQHF. The CDR3 DNA reads as TGTGCCAGCAGCTTGGGGCCAGGAAATCAGCCCCAGCATTTT.